These 32 T cell receptor beta chains were sequenced from one sample in a study of T cell changes during pregnancy in multiple sclerosis (dated by TCRdb to about 2019). The method was the immunoSEQ multiplex PCR assay. TCRdb obtained this table from immuneACCESS and retained in-frame rearrangements with V and J assigned. These tables miss some clones; where compared with another copy, unresolved V genes account for less than half of the shortfall, and the remainder is unexplained. The sample table holds tens of thousands of clones, of which roughly 87% were seen once. 0.45% to 0.65% of the sample belongs to the ten largest clones. Sequenced here: CD4+ T cells from peripheral blood mononuclear cells, sampled in the first trimester of pregnancy. These TCRs come from a female donor with multiple sclerosis, enrolled in a pregnancy study.

The chain has TRBV27 and TRBJ1-2, with D perhaps TRBD1 (6 bases). This CDR3 comprises 15 residues. The germline CDR1 and CDR2 sequences are MNHEY and SMNVEV (reference sequence). V was clipped by 5 bases and J by 6 bases, with 19 bases between them. The CDR3 nucleotides are TGTGCCAGCAGTCTGGGGGGGCCCCTTAGGGATGGCTACACCTTC. Translation: CASSLGGPLRDGYTF.

The rearrangement uses TRBV6-4 and TRBJ2-1; D perhaps matches TRBD1 (6 bases). V lost 5 bases to trimming and J lost 5 bases, with 13 bases between them. The V gene's germline CDR1 is MRHNA and CDR2 SNTAGT. The CDR3 covers 14 residues. CDR3 in amino acids: CASSPGHANNEQFF. Here the CDR3 DNA reads TGTGCCAGCAGTCCGGGACACGCAAACAATGAGCAGTTCTTC.

This clone was recorded once. The J gene is TRBJ2-1, the V gene TRBV19; 9 bases fit TRBD2. Germline assignment: CDR1 LNHDA and CDR2 SQIVND (reference sequence). The junction had 12 bases not matched to a gene; V was cut back by 10 bases and J by 5 bases. The CDR3 is 15 amino acids. This CDR3 reads CATARGASGDNEQFF. Written as DNA, the CDR3 is TGTGCCACCGCGCGGGGGGCTAGCGGGGACAATGAGCAGTTCTTC.

This clone was counted a few times. V usage is TRBV4-1 and J usage is TRBJ1-1, with TRBD1 matching 7 bases. There are 14 residues in the CDR3. The germline V gene has CDR1 MGHRA and CDR2 YSYEKL. V lost 1 base and J lost 6; bases outside the gene matches: 5. This CDR3 is CASSQGDRVPEAFF. DNA of the CDR3: TGCGCCAGCAGCCAAGGTGACAGGGTCCCTGAAGCTTTCTTT.

The chain joins TRBV6-6 to TRBJ2-1; tentative D call: TRBD2 (5 bases). The length of the CDR3 is 16 residues. With 0 bases removed from V and 4 bases from J, the gap between germline ends came to 13 bases. CDR1 is MNHNY and CDR2 is SVGAGI in the germline V gene (reference sequence). In nucleotides, the CDR3 is TGTGCCAGCAGTTACTCGTACGGAGGAATTTACAATGAGCAGTTCTTC. This encodes CASSYSYGGIYNEQFF.

J is TRBJ1-1 and V is TRBV19, with D tentatively TRBD1 (5 bases). Germline loops: CDR1 LNHDA, CDR2 SQIVND (reference sequence). The CDR3 consists of 16 residues. V lost 7 bases and J lost 3, with 21 bases in between. CDR3 loop: CASTWAGVGTYTEAFF. Here the CDR3 DNA reads TGTGCCAGTACCTGGGCGGGTGTGGGGACTTACACTGAAGCTTTCTTT.

V gene TRBV4-2 combines with J gene TRBJ1-1; tentative D call: TRBD1 (5 bases). This CDR3 contains 13 residues. Per germline, CDR1 LGHNA and CDR2 YNFKEQ. Between the trimmed V and J ends, which lost 7 bases and 4 bases, there was a span of 13 bases. CDR3 amino acids: CASNFGGTTEAFF. The CDR3 bases are TGTGCCAGCAACTTTGGGGGGACCACTGAAGCTTTCTTT.

The V call is TRBV13, the J call TRBJ2-7; D not resolved. The CDR3 is made up of 12 amino acids. V lost 0 bases and J lost 7, with 7 bases in between. CDR1 is PRHDT and CDR2 is FYEKMQ in the germline V gene (reference sequence). CDR3 in DNA: TGTGCCAGCAGCTTAGGCACCGGGGAGCAGTACTTC. It is translated as CASSLGTGEQYF.

This clone appeared a single time. The CDR3 DNA reads as TGTGCCTGGGGGACAGGGGCCACCTACGAGCAGTACTTC. It is translated as CAWGTGATYEQYF. J is TRBJ2-7 and V is TRBV30, with 10 bases identical to TRBD1. V was pared by 5 bases and J by 2 bases, with 3 bases of the junction left unmatched. Germline V CDR1 and CDR2: GTSNPN, SVGIG (reference sequence). The CDR3 extends over 13 amino acids.

V gene TRBV14 combines with J gene TRBJ2-5; possible D gene TRBD1, 6 bases. The CDR3 has 13 amino acids. Trimming shortened V by 4 bases and J by 4 bases, and 10 bases separated the two germline ends. The germline V gene encodes CDR1 SGHDN and CDR2 FVKESK. CDR3 protein: CASSRRTVETQYF. DNA of the CDR3: TGTGCCAGCAGCCGCAGGACAGTAGAGACCCAGTACTTC.

The genes are TRBV7-2 and TRBJ2-1; D perhaps matches TRBD1 (5 bases). The CDR3 covers 14 residues. CDR1 is SGHTA and CDR2 is FQGNSA in the germline V gene. The V gene lost 3 bases and the J gene lost 8 bases, with 14 bases spanning the gap. The CDR3 DNA sequence: TGTGCCAGCAGCTTTAACAGGAGTCCCGATGAGCAGTTCTTC. As protein: CASSFNRSPDEQFF.

The chain carries TRBV6-4 and TRBJ2-7; 7 positions match TRBD1. CDR1 MRHNA and CDR2 SNTAGT come from the germline V gene. The ends lost 2 bases at V and 5 bases at J; junction bases unmatched: 12. This CDR3 is 16 amino acids long. The CDR3 region is CASSDPEGTVWDEQYF. CDR3 nucleotides: TGTGCCAGCAGTGACCCTGAAGGGACAGTCTGGGACGAGCAGTACTTC.

This chain links TRBV5-1 with TRBJ2-5; no clear D. Trimming pared 2 bases from V and 6 bases from J, leaving 8 bases between. Looked up from germline, CDR1 is SGHRS and CDR2 is YFSETQ. CDR3 length: 12 amino acids. The CDR3 loop reads CASSFDPKTQYF. The CDR3 DNA is TGCGCCAGCAGCTTCGATCCTAAGACCCAGTACTTC.

The rearrangement uses TRBV6-5 and TRBJ2-1, with 9 bases identical to TRBD1. There are 16 residues in the CDR3. CDR1 MNHEY and CDR2 SVGAGI come from the germline V gene. With V trimmed by 2 bases and J by 7 bases, 9 bases remained unmatched. The CDR3 sequence is CASSYSSGQGKNEQFF. CDR3 nucleotide sequence: TGTGCCAGCAGTTACAGCTCGGGACAGGGTAAAAATGAGCAGTTCTTC.

The J gene is TRBJ2-2, the V gene TRBV4-3; possible D gene TRBD2, 5 bases. The CDR3 contains 16 residues. Trimming cost V 7 bases and J 0 bases, with 15 bases left between them. Germline-derived CDR1 and CDR2 are LGHNA and YSLEER. CDR3 in amino acids: CASTKKARANTGELFF. In DNA form, the CDR3 reads TGCGCCAGCACCAAGAAAGCGAGGGCGAACACCGGGGAGCTGTTTTTT.

In DNA form, the CDR3 reads TGTGCCTGGAGTGTAGAGACAGGGAAGACCTATGGCTACACCTTC. Residues: CAWSVETGKTYGYTF. The V and J genes are TRBV30 and TRBJ1-2; TRBD1 matches 7 bases. Germline V gene sequence: CDR1 GTSNPN, CDR2 SVGIG (reference sequence). The ends lost 0 bases at V and 4 bases at J; junction bases unmatched: 8. This CDR3 is built from 15 residues.

The genes are TRBV4-2 and TRBJ2-3, with TRBD2 matching 13 bases. Germline V lookup: CDR1 LGHNA, CDR2 YNFKEQ. With 3 bases clipped from V and 6 bases from J, the junction kept 6 bases outside the gene matches. There are 16 residues in the CDR3. The CDR3 reads CASSQGLAGRGDTQYF. CDR3 in DNA: TGTGCCAGCAGCCAGGGACTAGCGGGAAGGGGGGATACGCAGTATTTT.

This sequence joins TRBV10-3 and TRBJ2-1; TRBD2 matches 14 bases. CDR3 size: 17 residues. CDR1 is ENHRY, CDR2 SYGVKD, per germline. The junction had 11 bases not matched to a gene; V was cut back by 6 bases and J by 7 bases. CDR3 sequence (DNA): TGTGCCATCAGAACACCTGGACTAGCGGGGGGAGTGAATGAGCAGTTCTTC. Amino acid sequence: CAIRTPGLAGGVNEQFF.

This chain links TRBV2 with TRBJ1-1; 7 bases match TRBD1. With V trimmed by 6 bases and J by 1 base, 5 bases remained unmatched. Germline assignment: CDR1 SNHLY and CDR2 FYNNEI. The CDR3 totals 14 residues. CDR3: CASSSQGTNTEAFF. As DNA, the CDR3 is TGTGCCAGCAGCTCACAGGGGACGAACACTGAAGCTTTCTTT.

The chain has TRBV6-6 and TRBJ1-1; D is perhaps TRBD1 (5 bases). Germline CDR1 MNHNY, CDR2 SVGAGI (reference sequence). This CDR3 region has 15 residues. Trimming left V 7 bases short and J 8 bases short, with 23 bases between. DNA for the CDR3: TGTGCCAGCACCGACATATCCACAGGTCTGGTAGAAGCTTTCTTT. Amino acids: CASTDISTGLVEAFF.

The chain is built from TRBV5-6 and TRBJ2-1; 12 bases fit TRBD2. The V segment lost 4 bases and the J segment 8 bases; nucleotides outside the gene matches: 4. The CDR3 is 14 amino acids. Germline loops: CDR1 SGHDT, CDR2 YYEEEE. The DNA of the CDR3 is TGTGCCAGCAGCCGACTAGCGGGGGAGGATGAGCAGTTCTTC. It translates to CASSRLAGEDEQFF. Variable domain in full (rest from reference TRBV5-6 and TRBJ2-1): DAGVTQSPTHLIKTRGQQVTLRCSPKSGHDTVSWYQQALGQGPQFIFQYYEEEERQRGNFPDRFSGHQFPNYSSELNVNALLLGDSALYLCASSRLAGEDEQFFGPGTRLTVL.

The chain recombines TRBV19 with TRBJ1-1, with TRBD1 identical over 8 bases. Germline V gene lookup returns CDR1 LNHDA and CDR2 SQIVND (reference sequence). The CDR3 runs to 13 residues. V lost 4 bases, J lost 4 bases, and 2 bases stayed unmatched. Written as DNA, the CDR3 is TGTGCCAGTAGTAGTGGACAGGGCACTGAAGCTTTCTTT. This sequence encodes CASSSGQGTEAFF.

DNA of the CDR3: TGTGCCAGCAGCTTAGCGCCAGTTAACACTGAAGCTTTCTTT. Translated: CASSLAPVNTEAFF. The chain employs TRBV7-9 and TRBJ1-1; no firm D call. Trimming left V 0 bases short and J 2 bases short, with 7 bases between. CDR3 length: 14 amino acids. From germline, CDR1 is SEHNR and CDR2 FQNEAQ (reference sequence).

J is TRBJ2-2 and V is TRBV5-1; possible D gene TRBD1, 6 bases. The CDR3 length is 14 residues. V lost 4 bases and J lost 5, with 12 bases in between. In germline, CDR1 is SGHRS, CDR2 YFSETQ. The CDR3 DNA sequence: TGCGCCAGCAGCCCAAGGACAGTTACCGGGGAGCTGTTTTTT. Protein sequence: CASSPRTVTGELFF.

In this sample, this clone turned up a few times. This chain uses TRBV10-1 with TRBJ2-2; the D gene is possibly TRBD1 (5 bases). Germline CDR1 is WNHNN and CDR2 is SYGVQD (reference sequence). V lost 5 bases and J 4 bases, leaving 17 bases between the germline ends. The CDR3 is 16 amino acids. CDR3 sequence reads: CASSRPSPQGTGELFF. CDR3 nucleotides: TGCGCCAGCAGTCGGCCCAGCCCCCAGGGCACCGGGGAGCTGTTTTTT.

The chain links TRBV15 to TRBJ1-5; D not resolved. Germline V CDR1 and CDR2: LNHNV, YYDKDF (reference sequence). This CDR3 contains 14 residues. The V end lost 0 bases, the J end lost 4 bases, and 7 bases lay between the germline ends. CDR3 sequence: CATSRDPENQPQHF. The CDR3 coding sequence is TGTGCCACCAGCAGAGACCCCGAGAATCAGCCCCAGCATTTT. The whole variable domain, remainder taken from reference TRBV15 and TRBJ1-5, is DAMVIQNPRYQVTQFGKPVTLSCSQTLNHNVMYWYQQKSSQAPKLLFHYYDKDFNNEADTPDNFQSRRPNTSFCFLDIRSPGLGDTAMYLCATSRDPENQPQHFGDGTRLSIL.

This clone was recorded once. This chain joins TRBV30 and TRBJ1-1; TRBD1 is a possible D gene (5 bases). The germline V gene encodes CDR1 GTSNPN and CDR2 SVGIG (reference sequence). The ends were cut back, 5 bases at V and 2 bases at J, with 9 bases in the middle. The CDR3 is 12 residues long. The CDR3: CAWHRPNTEAFF. The CDR3 region has the DNA TGTGCCTGGCACAGGCCTAACACTGAAGCTTTCTTT.

The chain links TRBV5-1 to TRBJ2-1, with 13 bases matching TRBD2. The germline CDR1 and CDR2 sequences are SGHRS and YFSETQ. J lost 5 bases, V lost 4 bases, and 12 bases had no gene match. The CDR3 consists of 18 residues. CDR3 in amino acids: CASSPKRTSGGIDNEQFF. In DNA form, the CDR3 reads TGCGCCAGCAGCCCAAAGAGGACTAGCGGGGGTATCGACAATGAGCAGTTCTTC.

The genes are TRBV27 and TRBJ2-6; D gene uncertain. Germline lookup yields CDR1 MNHEY and CDR2 SMNVEV (reference sequence). The CDR3 has 15 amino acids. Deletions cut 2 bases from V and 0 bases from J, with 5 bases between. CDR3 DNA: TGTGCCAGCAGTTTAATGGCCTCTGGGGCCAACGTCCTGACTTTC. Translating gives CASSLMASGANVLTF. The complete variable domain, with remaining parts taken from reference TRBV27 and TRBJ2-6, reads EAQVTQNPRYLITVTGKKLTVTCSQNMNHEYMSWYRQDPGLGLRQIYYSMNVEVTDKGDVPEGYKVSRKEKRNFPLILESPSPNQTSLYFCASSLMASGANVLTFGAGSRLTVL.

V usage is TRBV7-3 and J usage is TRBJ2-4, with D possibly being TRBD1 (6 bases). Germline CDR1 SGHTA, CDR2 FQGTGA. Trimming took off 4 bases at V and 9 bases at J, with 19 bases between the two ends. This CDR3 spans 15 amino acids. CDR3 in amino acids: CASSSTGNRAGIQYF. CDR3 in DNA: TGTGCCAGCAGCTCTACAGGGAATCGGGCCGGCATTCAGTACTTC.

This chain connects TRBV7-6 to TRBJ1-1, with a possible D match to TRBD1 (5 bases). In germline, CDR1 is SGHVS, CDR2 FNYEAQ. With 4 bases removed from V and 3 bases from J, the gap between germline ends came to 9 bases. The CDR3 extends over 13 amino acids. The chain's CDR3 is CASSSQTDTEAFF. Written as DNA, the CDR3 is TGTGCCAGCAGCTCCCAGACAGACACTGAAGCTTTCTTT.

The V call is TRBV5-1, the J call TRBJ2-7; D ambiguous. With 0 bases removed from V and 3 bases from J, the gap between germline ends came to 10 bases. The germline V gene encodes CDR1 SGHRS and CDR2 YFSETQ. The CDR3 covers 14 residues. The CDR3: CASSLGQASYEQYF. CDR3 coding DNA: TGCGCCAGCAGCTTGGGCCAGGCGAGCTACGAGCAGTACTTC.